One and the same sample provided the 25 T cell receptor beta chains below, sequenced in a study of blood T cell repertoires in COVID-19. Some clones are missing from TCRdb's copy, which holds only in-frame ones; the method was immunoSEQ multiplex PCR. Among around 70,000 clones listed, around 86% were seen once. The sequencing sample was made of peripheral blood. These receptors were obtained from a woman younger than 35 with acute or convalescent COVID-19.

The genes are TRBV12-1 and TRBJ2-7; the D call TRBD1 from the table was never checked on the DNA. TRBV12-1 is shown as a pseudogene. The CDR3 totals 14 residues. The chain's CDR3 is CASSSEGATYEQYF. CDR3 DNA sequence: TGTGCCAGCAGCTCGGAGGGGGCTACCTACGAGCAGTACTTC.

This chain connects TRBV27 to TRBJ1-2, with 8 bases identical to TRBD1. This CDR3 spans 15 amino acids. CDR1 and CDR2 from the germline V gene are MNHEY and SMNVEV (reference sequence). With 5 bases clipped from V and 1 base from J, the junction kept 6 bases outside the gene matches. DNA for the CDR3: TGTGCCAGCAGTCCGAGACAGGGGCATAACTATGGCTACACCTTC. Protein sequence: CASSPRQGHNYGYTF.

The CDR3 is CASSLFSRDTIYF. The CDR3 bases are TGCGCCAGCAGCTTGTTCTCTAGAGACACCATATATTTT. The chain employs TRBV5-1 and TRBJ1-3; D remains unclear. CDR1 and CDR2 from the germline V gene are SGHRS and YFSETQ. V was pared by 1 base and J by 8 bases, with 10 bases between. The length of the CDR3 is 13 residues.

This rearrangement joins TRBV28 to TRBJ1-4, with 8 bases matching TRBD1. Germline-derived CDR1 and CDR2 are MDHEN and SYDVKM. J lost 5 bases, V lost 3 bases, and 11 bases had no gene match. This CDR3 is 17 amino acids long. The CDR3 sequence: CASSLVGRGRGNEKLFF. The CDR3 DNA is TGTGCCAGCAGTTTGGTGGGCAGGGGGCGAGGGAATGAAAAACTGTTTTTT.

The chain uses TRBV10-3 and TRBJ2-3; no firm D call. CDR3 size: 15 residues. Trimming pared 2 bases from V and 6 bases from J, leaving 15 bases between. Germline V CDR1 and CDR2: ENHRY, SYGVKD. The DNA for the CDR3 is TGTGCCATCAGTGAGCGTTTATCAGGAAGGGATACGCAGTATTTT. It yields the protein CAISERLSGRDTQYF.

The V and J genes are TRBV3-1 (or the pseudogene TRBV3-2) and TRBJ2-6; D not certain. From germline, CDR1 is LGHDT and CDR2 YNNKEL (reference sequence). The V and J ends lost 3 bases and 0 bases respectively, with 6 bases between them. The CDR3 is 15 amino acids. DNA for the CDR3: TGTGCCAGCAGCCACGGGTTCTCTGGGGCCAACGTCCTGACTTTC. It yields the protein CASSHGFSGANVLTF.

V gene TRBV15 combines with J gene TRBJ2-7, with 8 nucleotides matching TRBD2. The CDR3 runs to 15 residues. The junction had 4 bases not matched to a gene; V was cut back by 0 bases and J by 3 bases. CDR1 is LNHNV and CDR2 is YYDKDF in the germline V gene (reference sequence). CDR3 sequence (DNA): TGTGCCACCAGCAGAGACCAGCGGGAGAGCTACGAGCAGTACTTC. It codes for CATSRDQRESYEQYF.

This clone has just a few counts. The chain employs TRBV5-1 and TRBJ1-2, with 7 bases identical to TRBD1. V gave up 0 bases and J gave up 6 bases; unmatched junction bases: 5. CDR1 is SGHRS, CDR2 YFSETQ, per germline. This CDR3 region has 14 residues. CDR3 sequence (DNA): TGCGCCAGCAGCTTGGAGGGACAGCCTAATGGCTACACCTTC. Its protein is CASSLEGQPNGYTF.

In its sample, this clone was seen a few times. The gene calls are TRBV6-2 or TRBV6-3 and TRBJ1-1; no definite D call. V gave up 6 bases and J gave up 3 bases, with 8 bases separating them. This CDR3 comprises 12 residues. Germline CDR1 MNHEY, CDR2 SVGEGT. CDR3 protein: CASSSRDTEAFF. DNA of the CDR3: TGTGCCAGCAGCTCACGGGACACTGAAGCTTTCTTT.

The rearrangement joins TRBV18 to TRBJ2-7; 7 nucleotides agree with TRBD1. This CDR3 spans 14 amino acids. J gave up 2 bases and V 3 bases, and 4 bases lay outside the gene matches. Germline assignment: CDR1 KGHSH and CDR2 LQKENI. CDR3 protein: CASSPGQYPYEQYF. The CDR3 DNA reads as TGTGCCAGCTCACCGGGACAGTACCCCTACGAGCAGTACTTC. Filled out from reference TRBV18 and TRBJ2-7, the complete variable domain reads NAGVMQNPRHLVRRRGQEARLRCSPMKGHSHVYWYRQLPEEGLKFMVYLQKENIIDESGMPKERFSAEFPKEGPSILRIQQVVRGDSAAYFCASSPGQYPYEQYFGPGTRLTVT.

The chain combines TRBV5-1 with TRBJ1-1; 7 bases map to TRBD1. Germline CDR1 SGHRS, CDR2 YFSETQ. The CDR3 runs to 13 residues. Germline trimming cut 1 base from V and 3 bases from J; bases unmatched to any gene: 0. The CDR3 bases are TGCGCCAGCAGCTTGACAGGGGACACTGAAGCTTTCTTT. This translates into CASSLTGDTEAFF. Drawing the rest from reference TRBV5-1 and TRBJ1-1, the complete variable domain is KAGVTQTPRYLIKTRGQQVTLSCSPISGHRSVSWYQQTPGQGLQFLFEYFSETQRNKGNFPGRFSGRQFSNSRSEMNVSTLELGDSALYLCASSLTGDTEAFFGQGTRLTVV.

V and J are TRBV7-9 and TRBJ2-1; D gene uncertain. This CDR3 contains 12 residues. Germline values: CDR1 SEHNR, CDR2 FQNEAQ (reference sequence). The V gene lost 5 bases and the J gene lost 9 bases, with 11 bases spanning the gap. The CDR3 region is CASSPGGGEQFF. For the CDR3, the DNA is TGTGCCAGCAGCCCTGGTGGCGGTGAGCAGTTCTTC.

The genes are TRBV11-2 and TRBJ2-2; 7 nucleotides match TRBD2. Germline V gene lookup returns CDR1 SGHAT and CDR2 FQNNGV. V gave up 5 bases and J gave up 4 bases; unmatched junction bases: 10. The CDR3 has 16 amino acids. CDR3 in DNA: TGTGCCAGCAGCCCCAGGATAGCGGGTAGCACCGGGGAGCTGTTTTTT. This codes for CASSPRIAGSTGELFF.

This chain joins TRBV7-2 and TRBJ2-3, with D possibly being TRBD2 (5 bases). Trimming took 5 bases from V and 6 from J, leaving 15 bases between them. The CDR3 is made up of 14 amino acids. CDR1 and CDR2 (germline): SGHTA, FQGNSA. CDR3 in amino acids: CASSVRAGWDTQYF. DNA for the CDR3: TGTGCCAGCAGCGTTAGGGCGGGTTGGGATACGCAGTATTTT.

This chain uses TRBV15 with TRBJ2-7; TRBD1 might be the D (5 bases). The V gene lost 1 base and the J gene lost 5 bases, with 9 bases spanning the gap. This CDR3 comprises 13 residues. CDR1 is LNHNV, CDR2 YYDKDF, per germline (reference sequence). The CDR3 DNA sequence: TGTGCCACCAGCAGAGCCAGGGTGCACGAGCAGTACTTC. It yields the protein CATSRARVHEQYF.

The J gene is TRBJ1-5, the V gene TRBV6-2 or TRBV6-3; the D gene is possibly TRBD1 (6 bases). V was trimmed by 1 base and J by 0 bases, leaving 13 bases between them. CDR1 and CDR2 (germline): MNHEY, SVGEGT. CDR3 size: 17 residues. The CDR3 reads CASSYLGGGYSNQPQHF. CDR3 DNA: TGTGCCAGCAGTTACTTGGGGGGGGGCTATAGCAATCAGCCCCAGCATTTT.

V usage is TRBV28 and J usage is TRBJ2-5; weak D call: TRBD2 (5 bases). Per germline, CDR1 MDHEN and CDR2 SYDVKM. V gave up 7 bases and J gave up 3 bases, with 21 bases separating them. The CDR3 has 16 amino acids. The DNA for the CDR3 is TGTGCCAGCAATCCTTATGGGAGCTTCACAAAAGAGACCCAGTACTTC. Protein: CASNPYGSFTKETQYF.

The chain carries TRBV6-2 or TRBV6-3 and TRBJ2-1; 8 nucleotides agree with TRBD2. The CDR3 sequence is 16 residues long. Germline CDR1 MNHEY, CDR2 SVGEGT. The V and J ends lost 6 bases and 8 bases, in that order; junction bases with no gene match: 15. This CDR3 is CASSERSGIGLDEQFF. The CDR3 DNA reads TGTGCCAGCAGCGAGCGTAGCGGGATAGGGTTGGATGAGCAGTTCTTC.

V gene TRBV7-9 combines with J gene TRBJ2-5, with D perhaps TRBD1 (6 bases). Trimming left V 4 bases short and J 4 bases short, with 13 bases between. Germline V gives CDR1 SEHNR, CDR2 FQNEAQ (reference sequence). This CDR3 has 14 residues. The CDR3 nucleotides are TGTGCCAGCAGCTCACCAGGGGATGGAGAGACCCAGTACTTC. Translating gives CASSSPGDGETQYF.

The V gene is TRBV7-9, the J gene TRBJ2-5; TRBD1 matches at 7 bases. This CDR3 is built from 14 residues. Trimming removed 1 base from V and 1 base from J; junction bases left unmatched: 0. Germline lookup yields CDR1 SEHNR and CDR2 FQNEAQ (reference sequence). The CDR3 region has the DNA TGTGCCAGCAGCTTAGACAGGGGCCAAGAGACCCAGTACTTC. Its translation is CASSLDRGQETQYF.

The chain uses TRBV9 and TRBJ1-1, with TRBD1 matching over 7 bases. The CDR3 is 13 amino acids. Per the germline V gene, CDR1 is SGDLS and CDR2 is YYNGEE. V lost 4 bases to trimming and J lost 4 bases; unmatched junction nucleotides: 4. Here the CDR3 DNA reads TGTGCCAGCAGCTTTACAGGGGCCACTGAAGCTTTCTTT. Its translation is CASSFTGATEAFF. Drawing the rest from reference TRBV9 and TRBJ1-1, the complete variable domain is DSGVTQTPKHLITATGQRVTLRCSPRSGDLSVYWYQQSLDQGLQFLIQYYNGEERAKGNILERFSAQQFPDLHSELNLSSLELGDSALYFCASSFTGATEAFFGQGTRLTVV.

The chain combines TRBV7-9 with TRBJ1-4; the match to TRBD1 covers 7 bases. V shed 5 bases, J shed 8 bases, and the junction held 11 bases outside the gene matches. The germline CDR1 and CDR2 sequences are SEHNR and FQNEAQ (reference sequence). The CDR3 runs 15 residues. CDR3 region: CASSLQGLEGEKLFF. CDR3 coding DNA: TGTGCCAGCAGCCTACAGGGGCTAGAAGGGGAAAAACTGTTTTTT.

V gene TRBV25-1 combines with J gene TRBJ2-4; D uncertain. The CDR3 loop spans 11 amino acids. The germline V and J ends were trimmed by 3 bases and 15 bases, with 12 bases remaining between them. CDR1 and CDR2 (germline): MGHDK, SYGVNS. CDR3 sequence reads: CASSDAIRGYF. CDR3 DNA sequence: TGTGCCAGCAGTGACGCCATAAGAGGGTACTTC.

This sequence joins TRBV6-2 or TRBV6-3 and TRBJ2-6; possible D gene TRBD2, 5 bases. Trimming left V 0 bases short and J 0 bases short, with 12 bases between. This CDR3 region has 18 residues. Germline assignment: CDR1 MNHEY and CDR2 SVGEGT. The CDR3 region has the DNA TGTGCCAGCAGTTACTCGAGAGGGTCCTACTCTGGGGCCAACGTCCTGACTTTC. This gives the protein CASSYSRGSYSGANVLTF.

V is TRBV28 and J is TRBJ1-1, with unresolved D. V was trimmed by 4 bases and J by 0 bases, leaving 6 bases between them. The CDR3 contains 13 residues. CDR1 is MDHEN and CDR2 is SYDVKM in the germline V gene. CDR3 nucleotides: TGTGCCAGCAGTTCCGTTATGAACACTGAAGCTTTCTTT. Its translation is CASSSVMNTEAFF.